In its sample, the clone carrying this TCR beta chain was seen a few times. What it binds is unknown. This sample was taken from a study of shared clonotypes between healthy human individuals. Findings and limits, study-wide: It was observed that 5% to 6% of naive CD4 clonotypes were shared across several donors.

CDR1 is MNHNY and CDR2 is SVGAGI in the germline V gene (reference sequence). Trimming stripped 7 bases from V and 0 bases from J, with 7 bases between. The CDR3 has 13 residues. Once extracted for a subset, genomic DNA was divided evenly among several immunoSEQ plates. The protocol was immunoSEQ multiplex PCR, while the TCRdb copy is restricted to in-frame clones and leaves out a portion. The repertoire holds about 2.4 million clones, with roughly 93% as singletons. The chain recombines TRBV6-6 with TRBJ1-5; D is uncertain. The specimen was naive CD4+ T cells from PBMCs. Documented subset: CD45RA+ positively selected. This TCR came from a man aged 18 to 29 in good health. Some clones in this sample may be carry-over from other donors' samples. The CDR3 nucleotides read TGTGCCAGCACCGCCGATAGCAATCAGCCCCAGCATTTT. Protein product: CASTADSNQPQHF.